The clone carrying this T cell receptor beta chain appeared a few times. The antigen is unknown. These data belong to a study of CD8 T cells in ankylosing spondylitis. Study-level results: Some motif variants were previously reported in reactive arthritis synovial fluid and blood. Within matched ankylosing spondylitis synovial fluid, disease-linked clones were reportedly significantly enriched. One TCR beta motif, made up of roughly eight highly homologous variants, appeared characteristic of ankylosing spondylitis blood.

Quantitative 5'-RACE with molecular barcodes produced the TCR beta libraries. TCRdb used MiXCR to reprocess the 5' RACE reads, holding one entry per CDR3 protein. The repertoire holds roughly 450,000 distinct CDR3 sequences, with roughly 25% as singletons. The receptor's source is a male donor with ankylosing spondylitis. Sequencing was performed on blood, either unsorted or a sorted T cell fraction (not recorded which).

CDR3 sequence: CASRRDGNQETQYF. The CDR3 DNA is TGTGCCAGCAGGAGGGACGGAAACCAAGAGACCCAGTACTTC. V and J are TRBV6-1 and TRBJ2-5, with D possibly being TRBD1 or TRBD2 (5 bases each). Germline lookup yields CDR1 MNHNS and CDR2 SASEGT. V was pared by 6 bases and J by 0 bases, with 11 bases between. The CDR3 sequence is 14 residues long.